Listed here is a single T cell receptor beta chain. The antigen is not known. This sample is drawn from a study of OX40 agonist ivuxolimab in advanced cancers. Data came from immunoSEQ multiplex PCR; TCRdb stores just in-frame clones and leaves some out. This table holds some 17,000 clones, approximately 91% found once. Study observations and caveats: On average, CD8+ T cells had more expanded clones than CD4+.

The CDR3 consists of 16 residues. CDR1 and CDR2 from the germline V gene are SGHVS and FNYEAQ. Trimming cost V 1 base and J 4 bases; bases outside gene matches: 6. Researchers took blood at baseline, on cycle 4 day 1, and on cycle 7 day 1. The TCR was taken from an adult with an advanced solid tumor such as melanoma, head and neck, liver or kidney cancer. The material was CD4+ or CD8+ T cells sorted from blood, obtained in a trial of the OX40 agonist ivuxolimab. The rearrangement joins TRBV7-6 to TRBJ2-7, with 11 positions matching TRBD2. CDR3 protein: CASSLESLAGVYEQYF. The CDR3 region has the DNA TGTGCCAGCAGCTTAGAGTCACTAGCGGGGGTGTACGAGCAGTACTTC.